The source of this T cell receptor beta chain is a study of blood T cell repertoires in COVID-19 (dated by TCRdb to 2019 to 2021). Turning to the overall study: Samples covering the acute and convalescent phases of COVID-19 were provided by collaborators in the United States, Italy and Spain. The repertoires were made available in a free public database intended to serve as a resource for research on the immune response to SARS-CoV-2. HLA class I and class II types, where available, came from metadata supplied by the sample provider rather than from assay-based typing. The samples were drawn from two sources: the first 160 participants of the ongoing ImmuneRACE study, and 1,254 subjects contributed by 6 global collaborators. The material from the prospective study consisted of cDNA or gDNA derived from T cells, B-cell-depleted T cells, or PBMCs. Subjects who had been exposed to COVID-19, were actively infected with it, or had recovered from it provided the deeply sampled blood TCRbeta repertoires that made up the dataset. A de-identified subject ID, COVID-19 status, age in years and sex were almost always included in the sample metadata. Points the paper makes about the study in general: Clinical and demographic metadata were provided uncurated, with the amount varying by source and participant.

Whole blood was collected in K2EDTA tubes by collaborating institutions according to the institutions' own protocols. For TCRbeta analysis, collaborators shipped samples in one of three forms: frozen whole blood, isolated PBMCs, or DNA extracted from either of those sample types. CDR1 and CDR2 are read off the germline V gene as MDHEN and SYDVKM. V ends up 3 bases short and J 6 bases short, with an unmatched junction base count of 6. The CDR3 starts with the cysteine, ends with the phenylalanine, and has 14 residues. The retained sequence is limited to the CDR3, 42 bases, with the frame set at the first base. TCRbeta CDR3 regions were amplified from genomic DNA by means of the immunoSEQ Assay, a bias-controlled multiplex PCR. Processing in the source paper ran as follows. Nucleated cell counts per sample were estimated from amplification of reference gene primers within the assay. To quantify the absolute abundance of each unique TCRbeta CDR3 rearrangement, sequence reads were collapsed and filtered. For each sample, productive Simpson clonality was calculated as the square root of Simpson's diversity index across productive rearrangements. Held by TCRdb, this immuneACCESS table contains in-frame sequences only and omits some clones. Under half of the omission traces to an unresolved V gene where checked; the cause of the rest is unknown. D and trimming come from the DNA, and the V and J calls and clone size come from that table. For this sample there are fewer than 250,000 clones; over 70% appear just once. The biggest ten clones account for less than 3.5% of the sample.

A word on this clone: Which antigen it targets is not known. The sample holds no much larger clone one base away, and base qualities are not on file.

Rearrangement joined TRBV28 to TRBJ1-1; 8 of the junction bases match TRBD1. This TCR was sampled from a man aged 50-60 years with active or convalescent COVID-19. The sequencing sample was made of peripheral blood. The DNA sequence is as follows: TGTGCCAGCAGTTTCGAGGACAGGGACTCTGAAGCTTTCTTT. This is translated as CASSFEDRDSEAFF. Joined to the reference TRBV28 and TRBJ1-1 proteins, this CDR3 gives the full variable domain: DVKVTQSSRYLVKRTGEKVFLECVQDMDHENMFWYRQDPGLGLRLIYFSYDVKMKEKGDIPEGYSVSREKKERFSLILESASTNQTSMYLCASSFEDRDSEAFFGQGTRLTVV.